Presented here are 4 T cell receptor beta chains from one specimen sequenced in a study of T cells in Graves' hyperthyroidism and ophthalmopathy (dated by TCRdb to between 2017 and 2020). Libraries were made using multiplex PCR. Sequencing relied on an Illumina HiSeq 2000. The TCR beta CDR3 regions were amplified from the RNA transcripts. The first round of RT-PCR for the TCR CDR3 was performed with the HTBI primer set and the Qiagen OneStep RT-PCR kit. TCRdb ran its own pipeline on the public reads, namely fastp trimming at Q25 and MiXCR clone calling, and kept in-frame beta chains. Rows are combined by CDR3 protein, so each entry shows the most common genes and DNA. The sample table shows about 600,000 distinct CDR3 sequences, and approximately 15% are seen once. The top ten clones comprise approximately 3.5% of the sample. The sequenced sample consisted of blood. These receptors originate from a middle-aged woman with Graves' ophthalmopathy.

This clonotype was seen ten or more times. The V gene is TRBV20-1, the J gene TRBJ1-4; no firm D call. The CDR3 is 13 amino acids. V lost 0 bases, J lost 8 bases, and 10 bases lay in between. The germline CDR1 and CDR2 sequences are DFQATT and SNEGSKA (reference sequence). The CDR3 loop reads CSARDGNREKLFF. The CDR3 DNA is TGCAGTGCTAGAGATGGAAATCGGGAAAAACTGTTTTTT.

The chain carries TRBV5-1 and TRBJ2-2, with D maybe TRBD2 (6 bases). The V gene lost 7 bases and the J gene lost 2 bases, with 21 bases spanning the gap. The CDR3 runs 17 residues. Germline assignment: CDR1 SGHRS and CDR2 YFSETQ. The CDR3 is CASGSLFGGQNTGELFF. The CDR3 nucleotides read TGCGCCAGCGGGTCCCTATTCGGAGGGCAAAACACCGGGGAGCTGTTTTTT.

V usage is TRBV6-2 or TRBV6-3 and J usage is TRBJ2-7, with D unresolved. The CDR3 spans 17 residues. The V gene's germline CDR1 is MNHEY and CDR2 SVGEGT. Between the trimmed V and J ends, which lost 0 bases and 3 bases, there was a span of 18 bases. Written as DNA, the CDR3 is TGTGCCAGCAGTTACTCCCCAGACCAAACGGAAGGCTACGAGCAGTACTTC. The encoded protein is CASSYSPDQTEGYEQYF.

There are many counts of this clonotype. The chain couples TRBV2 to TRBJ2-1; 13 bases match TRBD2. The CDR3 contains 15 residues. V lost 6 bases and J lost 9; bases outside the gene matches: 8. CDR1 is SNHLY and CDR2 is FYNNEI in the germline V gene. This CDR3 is CASSSGLAGSGEQFF. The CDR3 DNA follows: TGTGCCAGCAGCTCGGGACTAGCGGGATCGGGTGAGCAGTTCTTC. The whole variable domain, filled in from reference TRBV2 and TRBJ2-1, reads EPEVTQTPSHQVTQMGQEVILRCVPISNHLYFYWYRQILGQKVEFLVSFYNNEISEKSEIFDDQFSVERPDGSNFTLKIRSTKLEDSAMYFCASSSGLAGSGEQFFGPGTRLTVL.